These 16 T cell receptor beta chains share one sample of origin, sequenced in a study of T cell repertoires in cytomegalovirus infection. TCRdb ran MiXCR on the reads and lists one entry per CDR3 protein. The data show roughly 230,000 distinct CDR3 sequences, over 20% seen once. Sequencing was done on a sample of CD8+ T cells from PBMCs. The origin of the receptors is a human donor in good health (CMV status not recorded). Some clones in this sample may be carry-over from other donors' samples.

This clonotype was seen a handful of times. The rearrangement uses TRBV7-2 and TRBJ2-1; 7 bases fit TRBD2. The length of the CDR3 is 16 residues. CDR1 is SGHTA and CDR2 is FQGNSA in the germline V gene. Unmatched junction bases numbered 7, after V lost 0 bases and J lost 5 bases. The CDR3 spells CASSLAMSSGHNEQFF. DNA for the CDR3: TGTGCCAGCAGCTTAGCGATGTCTAGCGGTCACAATGAGCAGTTCTTC.

This sequence joins TRBV7-3 and TRBJ2-3, with TRBD2 matching over 10 bases. After removal of 6 bases from V and 0 bases from J, the junction contained 9 bases not matched to a gene. Per germline, CDR1 SGHTA and CDR2 FQGTGA. CDR3 length: 17 residues. This CDR3 reads CASSVIAGGASTDTQYF. CDR3 nucleotide sequence: TGTGCCAGCAGTGTGATAGCGGGGGGCGCTAGCACAGATACGCAGTATTTT.

There are a few counts of this clonotype. The chain links TRBV5-4 to TRBJ2-2; 9 nucleotides line up with TRBD2. Germline loops: CDR1 SGHNT, CDR2 YYREEE (reference sequence). The CDR3 loop spans 15 amino acids. V lost 7 bases, J lost 4 bases, and 8 bases stayed unmatched. The CDR3 here is CASDPPAGGTGELFF. The CDR3 DNA is TGTGCCAGCGACCCCCCAGCGGGGGGCACCGGGGAGCTGTTTTTT.

The J gene is TRBJ2-1, the V gene TRBV7-9; D is perhaps TRBD2 (5 bases). Trimming took off 5 bases at V and 12 bases at J, with 17 bases between the two ends. CDR1 is SEHNR and CDR2 is FQNEAQ in the germline V gene (reference sequence). This CDR3 region has 13 residues. The CDR3 DNA reads as TGTGCCAGCAGCATAATGGAGGAAGGTAGGCAGTTCTTC. Amino acid sequence: CASSIMEEGRQFF.

This chain links TRBV4-1 with TRBJ2-2; possibly TRBD1 for D (5 bases). Trimming took 4 bases from V and 6 from J, leaving 15 bases between them. Germline V gives CDR1 MGHRA, CDR2 YSYEKL. The CDR3 is 15 amino acids. CDR3 nucleotides: TGCGCCAGCAGCCTCCACAGGTCGCTCGCCGGGGAGCTGTTTTTT. Translation gives CASSLHRSLAGELFF.

This clonotype was seen only a few times. The chain joins TRBV20-1 to TRBJ2-5; 11 nucleotides match TRBD2. Per the germline V gene, CDR1 is DFQATT and CDR2 is SNEGSKA (reference sequence). This CDR3 comprises 16 residues. V was pared by 3 bases and J by 2 bases, with 8 bases of the junction left unmatched. In DNA form, the CDR3 reads TGCAGTGCTAGTCAAGGACTAGCGGGTCTACAAGAGACCCAGTACTTC. It translates to CSASQGLAGLQETQYF.

The chain uses TRBV4-1 and TRBJ2-7, with D possibly TRBD2 on 5 matching bases. CDR1 and CDR2 from the germline V gene are MGHRA and YSYEKL. This CDR3 is built from 15 residues. Trimming removed 0 bases at V and 0 bases at J, with 9 bases between. In DNA form, the CDR3 reads TGCGCCAGCAGCCAAGATCGAGGGAACTCCTACGAGCAGTACTTC. Protein product: CASSQDRGNSYEQYF.

This clonotype was found many times. This sequence joins TRBV7-9 and TRBJ1-2; 7 nucleotides agree with TRBD1. The germline V gene encodes CDR1 SEHNR and CDR2 FQNEAQ (reference sequence). The length of the CDR3 is 14 residues. The junction had 8 bases not matched to a gene; V was cut back by 4 bases and J by 6 bases. DNA of the CDR3: TGTGCCAGCAGCTACGACAGGGCCTCGGATGGCTACACCTTC. Protein: CASSYDRASDGYTF.

V gene TRBV28 combines with J gene TRBJ2-3; D unclear. Deletions cut 2 bases from V and 4 bases from J, with 10 bases between. The germline V gene has CDR1 MDHEN and CDR2 SYDVKM. The CDR3 length is 14 residues. The CDR3 is CASSLAVESDTQYF. The CDR3 DNA sequence: TGTGCCAGCAGTTTAGCGGTAGAGTCAGATACGCAGTATTTT.

V usage is TRBV4-1 and J usage is TRBJ1-2; TRBD1 is a possible D gene (5 bases). There are 16 residues in the CDR3. Germline V lookup: CDR1 MGHRA, CDR2 YSYEKL. Trimming left V 3 bases short and J 2 bases short, with 16 bases between. The CDR3 DNA reads TGCGCCAGCAGCCACCGATTGACAGAGAGAAACTATGGCTACACCTTC. Its translation is CASSHRLTERNYGYTF.

The table lists this clonotype with a few counts. The chain combines TRBV6-5 with TRBJ1-5; maybe TRBD1 (6 bases). The germline V gene has CDR1 MNHEY and CDR2 SVGAGI. The CDR3 has 17 amino acids. The V end lost 2 bases, the J end lost 0 bases, and 14 bases lay between the germline ends. The CDR3 protein is CASSYRGDRYSNQPQHF. The CDR3 bases are TGTGCCAGCAGTTACCGGGGCGACAGGTATAGCAATCAGCCCCAGCATTTT.

This clonotype was counted many times. Written as DNA, the CDR3 is TGTGCCAGCAGTTTATCCGGAACGGGTTCCGAGCAGTACTTC. The encoded protein is CASSLSGTGSEQYF. The V call is TRBV28, the J call TRBJ2-7; D is undetermined. Looked up from germline, CDR1 is MDHEN and CDR2 is SYDVKM. There are 14 residues in the CDR3. V lost 1 base, J lost 6 bases, and 13 bases lay in between.

The sample holds one count of this clonotype. The V and J genes are TRBV7-9 and TRBJ2-1, with 7 nucleotides matching TRBD1. CDR3 length: 16 residues. CDR1 SEHNR and CDR2 FQNEAQ come from the germline V gene (reference sequence). The junction had 10 bases not matched to a gene; V was cut back by 4 bases and J by 4 bases. The CDR3 DNA follows: TGTGCCAGCAGCTCGATTGACAGGGAGTTTTACAATGAGCAGTTCTTC. It encodes CASSSIDREFYNEQFF.

The chain employs TRBV29-1 and TRBJ1-1; 8 bases map to TRBD1. The CDR3 loop spans 14 amino acids. Trimming took 6 bases from V and 2 from J; bases not matched to a gene: 8. Germline V CDR1 and CDR2: SQVTM, ANQGSEA. The CDR3 DNA follows: TGCAGCGTCCGGGACAGGATAGCAAACACTGAAGCTTTCTTT. It specifies CSVRDRIANTEAFF.

V usage is TRBV6-5 and J usage is TRBJ2-1, with 7 bases fitting TRBD2. V lost 5 bases and J lost 12; bases outside the gene matches: 7. CDR3 length: 12 residues. Germline V CDR1 and CDR2: MNHEY, SVGAGI. DNA of the CDR3: TGTGCCAGCAGTCAACTGGGGGGGGGGCAGTTCTTC. Translated, it gives CASSQLGGGQFF.

As to this clonotype: Its ends do not fully match the called genes, so a read error is possible. This chain connects TRBV7-6 to TRBJ1-1; D uncertain. The CDR3 runs to 15 residues. Germline CDR1 SGHVS, CDR2 FNYEAQ. Written as DNA, the CDR3 is TGTGCCAGCAGCTTAGGAACTAACATGAACAATGAAGCTTTCTTT. Its translation is CASSLGTNMNNEAFF.